This T cell receptor beta chain originates from a study of blood T cell repertoires in COVID-19. About the research overall: Samples taken during acute and convalescent COVID-19 were collected in the United States, Italy and Spain. T cells, B-cell-depleted T cells, or PBMCs supplied cDNA or gDNA.

The CDR3 runs 21 residues. The germline gives CDR1 SGHRS, CDR2 YFSETQ. The ends lost 1 base at V and 5 bases at J; junction bases unmatched: 22. As originally analysed: Counts of nucleated cells, estimated from reference gene primer amplification, were obtained. The data were produced by immunoSEQ multiplex PCR, yet TCRdb's version contains in-frame clones alone and is incomplete. That table gives V, J and clone size, and the DNA gave D and trimming. The sample lists about 440,000 clones; 70% to 90% were seen once. V gene TRBV5-1 combines with J gene TRBJ1-4, with TRBD1 matching 8 bases. The sequencing input was peripheral blood. The source of this sequence is a woman between 45 and 60 years old with COVID-19, enrolled during active disease. CDR3 sequence reads: CASSLYPRATGVGGGNEKLFF. In nucleotides, the CDR3 is TGCGCCAGCAGCTTGTATCCCCGAGCGACAGGGGTTGGAGGGGGCAATGAAAAACTGTTTTTT.